This T cell receptor (beta chain) was captured by sequencing in a study of shared clonotypes between healthy human individuals. Study details: Contributing individuals were a couple of females and a few males aged 18 to 49.

The CDR3 is 14 amino acids. CDR1 is MDHEN, CDR2 SYDVKM, per germline. Trimming stripped 8 bases from V and 13 bases from J, with 24 bases between. The run depth of the assay was deep. DNA from unsorted PBMC was sequenced on ten immunoSEQ deep assay plates. Repertoires were generated with immunoSEQ multiplex PCR, while TCRdb's copy carries only in-frame clones and drops some. The sample lists roughly 480,000 clones; 79% were seen once. J is TRBJ2-1 and V is TRBV28; perhaps TRBD2 as D (5 bases). This sequence was found in a woman between 40 and 55 years old in good health. Some clones in this sample may be carry-over from other donors' samples. Source material: PBMCs. CDR3 in amino acids: CASLPSFEWTYQFF. CDR3 nucleotide sequence: TGTGCCAGCCTCCCCTCTTTTGAGTGGACTTATCAGTTCTTC.